This section outlines one T cell receptor beta chain sequence together with its context. Looked up from germline, CDR1 is SGHTA and CDR2 is FQGNSA. J gave up 5 bases and V 5 bases, and 6 bases lay outside the gene matches. There are 15 residues in the CDR3. These data belong to a study of T-cell memory formation after mild COVID-19. 5'RACE with constant-segment primers yielded barcoded, UMI-tagged TCR alpha and TCR beta cDNA libraries. MiXCR was run by TCRdb on the 5' RACE reads, yielding one entry per CDR3 protein. The table lists about 340,000 distinct CDR3 sequences, roughly an eighth of them singletons.

The source is a man between 18 and 35 years old who had mild COVID-19 (a few samples of this study predate the infection). Cell type and time point are not known. Material for sequencing was PBMCs or a T cell subset sorted from them (not recorded which). The V and J genes are TRBV7-2 and TRBJ2-2, with TRBD2 matching over 9 bases. The CDR3 here is CASSPLAGYTGELFF. The DNA of the CDR3 is TGTGCCAGCAGCCCTCTAGCGGGGTATACCGGGGAGCTGTTTTTT.